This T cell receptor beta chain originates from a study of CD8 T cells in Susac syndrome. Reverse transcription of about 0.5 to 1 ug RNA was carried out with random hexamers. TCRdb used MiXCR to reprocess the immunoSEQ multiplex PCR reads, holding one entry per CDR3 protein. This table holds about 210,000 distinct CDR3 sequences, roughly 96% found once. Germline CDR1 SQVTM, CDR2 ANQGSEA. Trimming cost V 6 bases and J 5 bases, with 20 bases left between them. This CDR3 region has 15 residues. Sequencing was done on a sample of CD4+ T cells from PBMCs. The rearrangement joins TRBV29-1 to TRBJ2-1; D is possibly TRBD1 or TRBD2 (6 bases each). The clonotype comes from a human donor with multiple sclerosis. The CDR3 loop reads CSVGGQGGRNNEQFF. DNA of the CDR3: TGCAGCGTCGGGGGCCAGGGAGGACGAAACAATGAGCAGTTCTTC.